This TCR beta chain is drawn from a study of blood T cell repertoires in COVID-19. Study details: From the United States, Italy and Spain came samples of acute and convalescent COVID-19. T cells, B-cell-depleted T cells, or PBMCs provided the cDNA or gDNA that served as material.

Methods used by the authors: How many nucleated cells were present was estimated from reference gene primer amplification. Here immunoSEQ multiplex PCR was the method, and the copy in TCRdb shows in-frame clones only, minus some. D and trimming were read from the DNA, whereas the V and J calls and clone size are those reported in that table. The sample contains over 150,000 clones, about 80% of which appear only once. This CDR3 comprises 13 residues. Germline CDR1 LNHDA, CDR2 SQIVND (reference sequence). The V end lost 8 bases, the J end lost 4 bases, and 14 bases lay between the germline ends. The sequencing sample was made of peripheral blood. This TCR was sampled from a woman in her sixties or seventies with COVID-19, enrolled during active disease. This chain uses TRBV19 with TRBJ1-2, with D perhaps TRBD1 (6 bases). CDR3 sequence: CASYEGGSYGYTF. As DNA, the CDR3 is TGTGCCAGTTACGAAGGGGGTAGCTATGGCTACACCTTC.